The 17 T cell receptor beta chains given below trace back to one sample, sequenced in a study of shared clonotypes between healthy human individuals. The method was immunoSEQ multiplex PCR; TCRdb's version includes in-frame clones alone and lacks a portion of them. The data show hundreds of thousands of clones, with approximately 92% seen just once and around 24% held by the top ten. CD45RO-negative CD8 cells positively selected for CCR7 made up the naive population, which excluded terminally differentiated effector memory CD45RA+ cells. The sequenced material came from naive CD8+ T cells sorted from blood. Receptors originate from a man aged 30 to 45 in good health.

J is TRBJ2-2 and V is TRBV7-2; TRBD2 matches at 10 bases. With 2 bases clipped from V and 5 bases from J, the junction kept 5 bases outside the gene matches. Germline CDR1 and CDR2: SGHTA and FQGNSA. CDR3 length: 16 residues. The CDR3 DNA reads TGTGCCAGCAGCTTACTAGCGGGAGAGGGTACCGGGGAGCTGTTTTTT. Protein: CASSLLAGEGTGELFF.

The V call is TRBV28, the J call TRBJ1-1, with D possibly being TRBD1 (6 bases). The V end was cut by 4 bases, the J end by 3 bases, with 15 bases between. This CDR3 has 15 residues. Germline CDR1 is MDHEN and CDR2 is SYDVKM. The CDR3 DNA reads TGTGCCAGCAGTTCCCGCCGGGGGCTCGACACTGAAGCTTTCTTT. This sequence encodes CASSSRRGLDTEAFF.

The chain recombines TRBV7-9 with TRBJ2-1; possibly TRBD1 for D (5 bases). Looked up from germline, CDR1 is SEHNR and CDR2 is FQNEAQ (reference sequence). The CDR3 is made up of 12 amino acids. V dropped 6 bases and J dropped 8 bases, with 11 bases sitting between them. The CDR3 here is CASRPTGDEQFF. The CDR3 DNA follows: TGTGCCAGCAGACCTACAGGAGATGAGCAGTTCTTC.

The rearrangement links TRBV15 to TRBJ1-5; the match to TRBD1 covers 7 bases. The CDR3 length is 14 residues. Trimming removed 5 bases from V and 4 bases from J; junction bases left unmatched: 5. The V gene's germline CDR1 is LNHNV and CDR2 YYDKDF (reference sequence). In DNA form, the CDR3 reads TGTGCCACCAGCTGGGACAGAGAAAATCAGCCCCAGCATTTT. This sequence encodes CATSWDRENQPQHF.

The CDR3 sequence: CASSSPTVRETQYF. The CDR3, as DNA: TGTGCCAGCAGCTCCCCCACAGTTCGAGAGACCCAGTACTTC. V gene TRBV7-9 combines with J gene TRBJ2-5; D gene unclear. CDR3 length: 14 residues. Trimming cost V 4 bases and J 4 bases, with 13 bases left between them. CDR1 is SEHNR and CDR2 is FQNEAQ in the germline V gene (reference sequence).

The CDR3 region is CASSQRRPTSGSSYEQYF. DNA of the CDR3: TGCGCCAGCAGCCAACGTAGACCGACTAGCGGGAGCTCCTACGAGCAGTACTTC. The chain employs TRBV4-1 and TRBJ2-7; 12 bases fit TRBD2. The CDR3 is 18 residues long. V lost 2 bases to trimming and J lost 0 bases; unmatched junction nucleotides: 8. Germline V lookup: CDR1 MGHRA, CDR2 YSYEKL.

The CDR3 DNA is TGTGCCAGTAGTATAGACCGAGCGGGAGAAAATACGCAGTATTTT. Residues: CASSIDRAGENTQYF. This chain uses TRBV19 with TRBJ2-3; the match to TRBD2 covers 8 bases. CDR1 and CDR2 (germline): LNHDA, SQIVND (reference sequence). V was clipped by 0 bases and J by 7 bases; unmatched bases: 6. This CDR3 region has 15 residues.

The V and J genes are TRBV19 and TRBJ2-7, with 9 bases matching TRBD1. V shed 6 bases and J 3 bases; nucleotides not matched to a gene: 6. The CDR3 has 14 residues. CDR1 is LNHDA, CDR2 SQIVND, per germline (reference sequence). CDR3 amino acids: CASSWGTGLYEQYF. The CDR3 nucleotides read TGTGCCAGTAGCTGGGGGACAGGGCTCTACGAGCAGTACTTC.

The V gene is TRBV27, the J gene TRBJ2-5, with D tentatively TRBD2 (5 bases). The V gene lost 6 bases and the J gene lost 9 bases, with 20 bases spanning the gap. Germline assignment: CDR1 MNHEY and CDR2 SMNVEV (reference sequence). This CDR3 is 14 amino acids long. For the CDR3, the DNA is TGTGCCAGCAGCGAGGCCCAAGGCGCGCGGGCCCAGTACTTC. Protein: CASSEAQGARAQYF.

CDR3 nucleotide sequence: TGTGCCAGCAGGCCCGGGACGGAGAACACTGAAGCTTTCTTT. It is translated as CASRPGTENTEAFF. The chain joins TRBV12-1 to TRBJ1-1. TRBV12-1 counts as a pseudogene. The CDR3 runs to 14 residues.

The chain joins TRBV28 to TRBJ1-2, with D possibly being TRBD1 (6 bases). Per the germline V gene, CDR1 is MDHEN and CDR2 is SYDVKM. The CDR3 has 14 amino acids. V lost 7 bases to trimming and J lost 4 bases, with 16 bases between them. CDR3 nucleotides: TGTGCCAGCATCGTAGGGCAGGGGACCTATGGCTACACCTTC. Amino acids: CASIVGQGTYGYTF.

V is TRBV6-6 and J is TRBJ1-1, with a tentative D call TRBD1 (5 bases). Per the germline V gene, CDR1 is MNHNY and CDR2 is SVGAGI (reference sequence). The V end was cut by 2 bases, the J end by 5 bases, with 6 bases between. CDR3 length equals 12 residues. The chain's CDR3 is CASSYGTTEAFF. The CDR3 bases are TGTGCCAGCAGTTACGGGACGACTGAAGCTTTCTTT.

The chain is built from TRBV2 and TRBJ2-7, with 11 bases identical to TRBD2. The CDR3 is 16 amino acids. Germline V gene sequence: CDR1 SNHLY, CDR2 FYNNEI. V lost 1 base to trimming and J lost 5 bases; unmatched junction nucleotides: 7. The CDR3 DNA reads TGTGCCAGCAGTGAAGGGCTAGCGGGAGGTTTCGACGAGCAGTACTTC. Protein product: CASSEGLAGGFDEQYF.

This clone was seen a single time. The V gene is TRBV27, the J gene TRBJ1-4, with D unresolved. This CDR3 spans 15 amino acids. V was cut by 5 bases and J by 3 bases, with 13 bases left in between. From germline, CDR1 is MNHEY and CDR2 SMNVEV (reference sequence). In nucleotides, the CDR3 is TGTGCCAGCAGTGTCCTAGGGTGGTCTAATGAAAAACTGTTTTTT. Translation: CASSVLGWSNEKLFF.

The V call is TRBV2, the J call TRBJ2-3; 10 nucleotides agree with TRBD1. The CDR3 loop spans 14 amino acids. J gave up 4 bases and V 9 bases, and 7 bases lay outside the gene matches. CDR1 is SNHLY, CDR2 FYNNEI, per germline. CDR3: CASWTGGAADTQYF. The CDR3 coding sequence is TGTGCCAGTTGGACAGGGGGTGCGGCAGATACGCAGTATTTT.

V usage is TRBV7-2 and J usage is TRBJ2-2; 8 positions agree with TRBD1. The J segment lost 3 bases and the V segment lost 3 bases, leaving 6 bases of the junction unmatched. Germline-derived CDR1 and CDR2 are SGHTA and FQGNSA. The CDR3 spans 16 residues. CDR3 loop: CASSFGTGPYTGELFF. CDR3 nucleotide sequence: TGTGCCAGCAGCTTCGGGACAGGACCCTACACCGGGGAGCTGTTTTTT.

This chain joins TRBV5-1 and TRBJ1-2, with 7 bases identical to TRBD1. The CDR3 totals 15 residues. V shed 4 bases, J shed 4 bases, and the junction held 10 bases outside the gene matches. Germline V gene data show CDR1 as SGHRS and CDR2 as YFSETQ. The CDR3 is CASSIAGQQVYGYTF. Here the CDR3 DNA reads TGCGCCAGCAGCATAGCGGGACAGCAAGTCTATGGCTACACCTTC.